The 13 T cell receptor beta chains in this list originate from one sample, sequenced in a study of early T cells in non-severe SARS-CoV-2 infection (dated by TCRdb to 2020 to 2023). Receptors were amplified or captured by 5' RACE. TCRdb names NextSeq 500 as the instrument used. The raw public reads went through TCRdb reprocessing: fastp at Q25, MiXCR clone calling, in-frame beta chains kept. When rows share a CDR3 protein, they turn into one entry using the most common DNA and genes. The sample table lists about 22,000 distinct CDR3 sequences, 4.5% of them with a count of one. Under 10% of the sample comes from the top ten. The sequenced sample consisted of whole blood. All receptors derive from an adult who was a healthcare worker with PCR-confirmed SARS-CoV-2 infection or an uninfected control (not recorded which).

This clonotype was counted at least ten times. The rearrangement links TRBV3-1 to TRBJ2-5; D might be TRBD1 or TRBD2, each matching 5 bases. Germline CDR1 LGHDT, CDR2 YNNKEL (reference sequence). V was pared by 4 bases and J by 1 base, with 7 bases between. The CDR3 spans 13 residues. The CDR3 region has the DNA TGTGCCAGCAGCCGGGACCTCCAAGAGACCCAGTACTTC. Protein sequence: CASSRDLQETQYF.

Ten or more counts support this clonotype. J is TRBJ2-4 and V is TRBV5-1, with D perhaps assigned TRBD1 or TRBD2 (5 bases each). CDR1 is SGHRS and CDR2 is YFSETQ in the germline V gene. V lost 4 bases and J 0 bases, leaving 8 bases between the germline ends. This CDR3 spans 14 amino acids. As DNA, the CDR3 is TGCGCCAGCAGCGGGGACGGAGCCAAAAACATTCAGTACTTC. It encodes CASSGDGAKNIQYF.

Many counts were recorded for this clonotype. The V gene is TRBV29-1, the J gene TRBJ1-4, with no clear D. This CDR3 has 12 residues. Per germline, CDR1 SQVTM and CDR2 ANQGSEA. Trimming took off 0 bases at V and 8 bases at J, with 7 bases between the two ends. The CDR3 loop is CSVEDGREKLFF. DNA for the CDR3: TGCAGCGTTGAAGACGGTAGGGAAAAACTGTTTTTT.

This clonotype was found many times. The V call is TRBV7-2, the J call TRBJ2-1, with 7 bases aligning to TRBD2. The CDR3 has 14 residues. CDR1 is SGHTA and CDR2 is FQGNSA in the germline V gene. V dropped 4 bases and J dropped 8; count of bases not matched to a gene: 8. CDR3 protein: CASSSEGRGDEQFF. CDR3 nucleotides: TGTGCCAGCAGCTCCGAGGGACGGGGGGATGAGCAGTTCTTC.

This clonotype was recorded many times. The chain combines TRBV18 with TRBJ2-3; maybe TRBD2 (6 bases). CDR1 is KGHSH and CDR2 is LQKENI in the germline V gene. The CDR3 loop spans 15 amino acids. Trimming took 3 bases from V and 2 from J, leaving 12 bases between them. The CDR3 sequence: CASSPRLGFTDTQYF. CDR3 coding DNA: TGTGCCAGCTCACCCCGACTAGGGTTCACAGATACGCAGTATTTT.

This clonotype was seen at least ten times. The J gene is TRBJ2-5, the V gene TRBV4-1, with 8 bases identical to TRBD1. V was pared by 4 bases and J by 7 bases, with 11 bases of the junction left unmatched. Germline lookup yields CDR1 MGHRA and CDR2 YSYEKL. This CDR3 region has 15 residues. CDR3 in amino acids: CASSPTGTGDGTQYF. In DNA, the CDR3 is TGCGCCAGCAGCCCAACCGGGACAGGAGACGGGACCCAGTACTTC.

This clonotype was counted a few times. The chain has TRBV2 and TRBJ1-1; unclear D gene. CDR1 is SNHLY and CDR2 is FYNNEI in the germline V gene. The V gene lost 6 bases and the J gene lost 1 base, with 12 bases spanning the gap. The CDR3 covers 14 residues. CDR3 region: CASRTLKGNTEAFF. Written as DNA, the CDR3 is TGTGCCAGCAGGACCCTCAAGGGGAACACTGAAGCTTTCTTT.

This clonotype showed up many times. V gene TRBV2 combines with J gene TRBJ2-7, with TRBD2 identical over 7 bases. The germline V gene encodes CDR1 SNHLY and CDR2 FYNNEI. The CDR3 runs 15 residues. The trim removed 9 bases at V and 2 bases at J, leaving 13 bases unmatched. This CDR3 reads CARGSRLAGTYEQYF. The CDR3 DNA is TGTGCCAGGGGCTCCCGTTTAGCGGGTACCTACGAGCAGTACTTC.

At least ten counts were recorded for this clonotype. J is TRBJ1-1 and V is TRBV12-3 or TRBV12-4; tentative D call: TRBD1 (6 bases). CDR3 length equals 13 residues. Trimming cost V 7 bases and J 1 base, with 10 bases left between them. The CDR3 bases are TGTGCCAGCACTTTGGGACAGAACACTGAAGCTTTCTTT. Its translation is CASTLGQNTEAFF.

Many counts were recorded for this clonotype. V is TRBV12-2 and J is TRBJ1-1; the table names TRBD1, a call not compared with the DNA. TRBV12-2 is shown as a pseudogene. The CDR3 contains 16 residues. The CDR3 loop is CASRLGGTGMNTEAFF. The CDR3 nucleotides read TGTGCAAGTCGCTTAGGGGGGACAGGGATGAACACTGAAGCTTTCTTT.

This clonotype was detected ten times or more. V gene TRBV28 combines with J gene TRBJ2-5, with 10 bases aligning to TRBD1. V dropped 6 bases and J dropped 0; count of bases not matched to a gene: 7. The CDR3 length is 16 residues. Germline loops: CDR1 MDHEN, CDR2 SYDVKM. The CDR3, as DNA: TGTGCCAGCAGCCAGGAGGACAGGGGGGACCAAGAGACCCAGTACTTC. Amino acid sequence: CASSQEDRGDQETQYF.

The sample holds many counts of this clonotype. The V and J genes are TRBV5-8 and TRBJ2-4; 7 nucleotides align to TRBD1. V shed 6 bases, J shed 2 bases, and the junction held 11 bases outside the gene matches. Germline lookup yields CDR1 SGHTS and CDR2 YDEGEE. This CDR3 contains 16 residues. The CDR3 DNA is TGTGCCAGCACAAATAGGGGACAGCGGACCAAAAACATTCAGTACTTC. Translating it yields CASTNRGQRTKNIQYF.

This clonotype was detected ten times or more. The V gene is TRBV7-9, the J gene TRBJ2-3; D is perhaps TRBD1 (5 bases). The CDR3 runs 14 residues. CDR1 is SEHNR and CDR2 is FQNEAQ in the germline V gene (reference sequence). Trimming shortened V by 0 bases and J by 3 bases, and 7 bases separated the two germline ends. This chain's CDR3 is CASSLAGATDTQYF. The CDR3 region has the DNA TGTGCCAGCAGCTTAGCTGGGGCAACAGATACGCAGTATTTT.